This TCR beta chain comes out of a study of T cell changes during pregnancy in multiple sclerosis. V shed 3 bases and J 4 bases; nucleotides not matched to a gene: 10. Per germline, CDR1 MGHDK and CDR2 SYGVNS. The CDR3 totals 17 residues. Only in-frame clones appear in the TCRdb table, and some are missing; sequencing was by immunoSEQ multiplex PCR. The sample contains around 100,000 clones, roughly 93% of which appear only once. The sample in question was peripheral blood, obtained after pregnancy. This TCR was sampled from a female donor with multiple sclerosis, enrolled in a pregnancy study. The chain carries TRBV25-1 and TRBJ2-5; TRBD2 matches at 11 bases. The CDR3 region is CASSEPTSGSPRETQYF. The CDR3 nucleotides are TGTGCCAGCAGTGAGCCTACTAGCGGGAGTCCCCGAGAGACCCAGTACTTC.